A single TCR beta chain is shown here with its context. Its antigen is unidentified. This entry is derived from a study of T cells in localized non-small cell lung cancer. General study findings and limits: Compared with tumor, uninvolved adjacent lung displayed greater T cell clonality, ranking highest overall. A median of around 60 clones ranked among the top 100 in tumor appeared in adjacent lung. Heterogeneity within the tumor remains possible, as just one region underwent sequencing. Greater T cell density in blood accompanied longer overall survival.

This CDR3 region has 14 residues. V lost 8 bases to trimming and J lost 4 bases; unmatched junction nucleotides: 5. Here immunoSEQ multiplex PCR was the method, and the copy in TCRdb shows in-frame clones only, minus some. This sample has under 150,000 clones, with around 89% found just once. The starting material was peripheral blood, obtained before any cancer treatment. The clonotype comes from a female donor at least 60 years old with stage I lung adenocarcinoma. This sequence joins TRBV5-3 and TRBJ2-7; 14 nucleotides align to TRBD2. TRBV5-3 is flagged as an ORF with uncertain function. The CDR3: CAREGLAGDYEQYF. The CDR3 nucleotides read TGTGCCAGGGAGGGACTAGCGGGAGATTACGAGCAGTACTTC.